The rows below give T cell receptor beta chains drawn from one sample of a study of spatial heterogeneity in lung cancer. TCRdb processed the 5' RACE reads anew with MiXCR; each CDR3 protein has one entry. The sample carries roughly 15,000 distinct CDR3 sequences, over 3.5% recorded once. The material sequenced was lung tumor tissue, taken at surgery. The source is a female donor with early-stage non-small cell lung cancer. The conserved cysteine and the conserved F or W are not part of the CDR3 here.

CDR3aa	v_gene	j_gene
ASSTGQGEGANVLT	TRBV7-9	TRBJ2-6
ASSLASGLAGPITDTQY	TRBV7-9	TRBJ2-3
ASSDWGDTQY	TRBV2	TRBJ2-3
ASSSTRGEQF	TRBV7-9	TRBJ2-1
ASSQSILEQRPF	TRBV3-1	TRBJ1-1
SVGALGIDAEAF	TRBV29-1	TRBJ1-1
ASSLGHTNYGYT	TRBV7-2	TRBJ1-2
ASSPRSGQAYNEQF	TRBV18	TRBJ2-1
ASSWGPDGGYEQY	TRBV5-5	TRBJ2-7
SARGDSANTEAF	TRBV20-1	TRBJ1-1
ASSSTGLYTEAF	TRBV3-1	TRBJ1-1
ATSRTGRNTGELF	TRBV24-1	TRBJ2-2
ASSSPGGRYEQY	TRBV28	TRBJ2-7
ASSFALTPGLAGSEEQF	TRBV5-1	TRBJ2-1
ASSPRQGGLHT	TRBV7-3	TRBJ1-2
ASSERDEQF	TRBV2	TRBJ2-1
ATSMDSNLRYNSPLH	TRBV15	TRBJ1-6
AGRPTGPGNQPQH	TRBV21-1	TRBJ1-5
ASSPPETANTGELF	TRBV18	TRBJ2-2
ASSYSGGAQDTQY	TRBV7-9	TRBJ2-3
ASSLSAGSLYGYT	TRBV6-6	TRBJ1-2
AWSLTYEQY	TRBV30	TRBJ2-7
ASSAGREYNEQF	TRBV2	TRBJ2-1
ASRSGGAADTQY	TRBV28	TRBJ2-3
ATSEEGNHNEQF	TRBV24-1	TRBJ2-1
ASSLGGGPYEQY	TRBV7-9	TRBJ2-7
ATSDSAGRPGELF	TRBV24-1	TRBJ2-2
ASKASTDTQY	TRBV6-5	TRBJ2-3
ASSQEGLASIYTGELF	TRBV4-2	TRBJ2-2
ASSGGGETQY	TRBV7-8	TRBJ2-5
ASSHGQFNSPLH	TRBV18	TRBJ1-6
ASTTKRGTDNEQF	TRBV28	TRBJ2-1
ASSTGRTGVTDTQY	TRBV5-1	TRBJ2-3
ASSPLPGLAGGVIYEQY	TRBV5-1	TRBJ2-7
ASSPTVNTGELF	TRBV2	TRBJ2-2
ASSPTVNTYGYT	TRBV4-1	TRBJ1-2
ASSWDRGGNQPQH	TRBV7-8	TRBJ1-5
ASSYRWGQGIETQY	TRBV6-5	TRBJ2-5
ASLTTTGPSGYT	TRBV28	TRBJ1-2
SALRRERNTEAF	TRBV20-1	TRBJ1-1
ASSKKPGLAISTDTQY	TRBV13	TRBJ2-3
SARPIQGLNTEAF	TRBV20-1	TRBJ1-1
ASSQQAGTNEQY	TRBV12-3/TRBV12-4	TRBJ2-7
ASSSGQGLRGYT	TRBV5-1	TRBJ1-2
AGGPQGPKTSRNQPQH	TRBV6-1	TRBJ1-5
ASKGTGIQPQH	TRBV2	TRBJ1-5
ASSPRLAGAPLIYNEQF	TRBV7-2	TRBJ2-1
SAGTGAGYGYT	TRBV20-1	TRBJ1-2
ASRRQGAINQPQH	TRBV6-5	TRBJ1-5
ASSRMASGVNTGELF	TRBV18	TRBJ2-2
SARSEGYTDTQY	TRBV20-1	TRBJ2-3